Given below is one T cell receptor beta chain in context. In the study's own analysis: Reference gene primer amplification in the assay estimated nucleated cell counts. Using immunoSEQ multiplex PCR, the repertoire was profiled, and TCRdb retains in-frame clones only, with some absent. V, J and clone size are those of that table, while D and trimming were read from the DNA. The sample has 90,000 to 120,000 clones; just under 85% are singletons. The sample is drawn from a study of blood T cell repertoires in COVID-19. Study-wide background: Some COVID-19 samples were acute and others convalescent; all came from the United States, Italy and Spain. T cells, B-cell-depleted T cells, or PBMCs provided the cDNA or gDNA that served as material.

This clonotype was sampled from a woman of 80 years or more with active or convalescent COVID-19. Material: peripheral blood.

The DNA of the CDR3 is TGTGCCAGCAGCTTGGGAGGGGACACCTACGAGCAGTACTTC. It specifies CASSLGGDTYEQYF. The gene calls are TRBV5-4 and TRBJ2-7; possible D gene TRBD1, 6 bases. The CDR3 has 14 residues. V was trimmed by 0 bases and J by 2 bases, leaving 9 bases between them. Germline V CDR1 and CDR2: SGHNT, YYREEE (reference sequence).